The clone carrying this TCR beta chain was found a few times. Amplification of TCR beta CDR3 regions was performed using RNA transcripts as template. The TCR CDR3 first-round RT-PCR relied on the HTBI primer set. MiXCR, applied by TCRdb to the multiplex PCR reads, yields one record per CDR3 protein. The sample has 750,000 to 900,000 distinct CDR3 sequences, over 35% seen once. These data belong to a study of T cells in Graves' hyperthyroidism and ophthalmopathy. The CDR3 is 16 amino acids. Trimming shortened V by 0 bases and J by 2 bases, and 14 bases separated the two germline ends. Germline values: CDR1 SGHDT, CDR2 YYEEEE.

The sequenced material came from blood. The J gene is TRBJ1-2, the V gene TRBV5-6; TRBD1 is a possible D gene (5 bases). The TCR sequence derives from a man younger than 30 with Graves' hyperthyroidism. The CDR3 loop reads CASSLEGTEYNYGYTF. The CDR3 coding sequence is TGTGCCAGCAGCTTGGAGGGGACGGAGTACAACTATGGCTACACCTTC.